The 3 T cell receptor beta chains given below trace back to one sample, sequenced in a study of shared clonotypes between healthy human individuals. Assay: immunoSEQ multiplex PCR; the TCRdb copy retains only in-frame clones and omits some. Of 2 million to 2.5 million clones in the sample, 90% to 96% were seen once. The specimen sequenced was naive CD4+ T cells sorted from blood. The subset: CD45RA+ positively selected. Source of these receptors: a man between 18 and 29 years old in good health.

The CDR3, as DNA: TGCGCCAGCAGCCAAGAAGGGGGGGGCGCGAAGGGGTACGAGCAGTACTTC. Translating it yields CASSQEGGGAKGYEQYF. The rearrangement uses TRBV4-1 and TRBJ2-7; D is possibly TRBD2 (7 bases). The CDR3 contains 17 residues. CDR1 is MGHRA and CDR2 is YSYEKL in the germline V gene. The V and J ends lost 0 bases and 4 bases respectively, with 19 bases between them.

The chain recombines TRBV30 with TRBJ1-1; D unresolved. V shed 1 base and J shed 11 bases, with 11 bases lying between them. Germline CDR1 and CDR2: GTSNPN and SVGIG (reference sequence). The CDR3 is 11 amino acids. The CDR3 DNA reads as TGTGCCTGGAGTGCCTGGTATGGGGCTTTCTTT. This translates into CAWSAWYGAFF.

The CDR3, as DNA: TGTGCCTGGAGTGTACAGGGGACACCATACAATGAGCAGTTCTTC. It is translated as CAWSVQGTPYNEQFF. The rearrangement uses TRBV30 and TRBJ2-1, with 7 positions matching TRBD1. The junction had 6 bases not matched to a gene; V was cut back by 0 bases and J by 4 bases. CDR1 and CDR2 (germline): GTSNPN, SVGIG (reference sequence). This CDR3 comprises 15 residues.